These 21 T cell receptor beta chains were all obtained from the same sample, sequenced in a study of blood T cell repertoires in COVID-19 (TCRdb year 2020). The library was produced with the immunoSEQ multiplex PCR assay. TCRdb holds this immuneACCESS table with in-frame rearrangements only. Some clones are missing; in checked studies, unresolved V genes explain under half, and the rest has no known cause. This sample lists 250,000 to 350,000 clones; under 90% were detected once. Around 9.3% of the sample is taken by the ten largest. Input material: PBMCs or T cells enriched from blood (not recorded which). The receptor source for this set is a woman between 18 and 29 years old who had recovered from COVID-19.

The chain uses TRBV28 and TRBJ1-1; unclear D gene. The CDR3 contains 9 residues. The germline V gene has CDR1 MDHEN and CDR2 SYDVKM. V lost 10 bases, J lost 3 bases, and 3 bases lay in between. CDR3 sequence reads: CATYTEAFF. CDR3 bases: TGTGCCACCTACACTGAAGCTTTCTTT.

V and J are TRBV28 and TRBJ1-4; 7 bases are a match to TRBD1. Germline loops: CDR1 MDHEN, CDR2 SYDVKM. Trimming at V came to 7 bases and at J to 8 bases, leaving 7 bases not matched to a gene. CDR3 size: 13 residues. The CDR3 loop reads CASNDRDGEKLFF. The CDR3 DNA is TGTGCCAGCAATGACAGGGATGGGGAAAAACTGTTTTTT.

This CDR3 is CASSFQGNTEAFF. Written as DNA, the CDR3 is TGCGCCAGCAGCTTCCAGGGGAACACTGAAGCTTTCTTT. The chain couples TRBV5-1 to TRBJ1-1; D perhaps matches TRBD1 (5 bases). CDR1 is SGHRS and CDR2 is YFSETQ in the germline V gene. This CDR3 region has 13 residues. The V end lost 2 bases, the J end lost 1 base, and 6 bases lay between the germline ends.

V and J are TRBV21-1 and TRBJ2-2; TRBD2, as called in the table, went unchecked against the DNA. TRBV21-1 is a documented pseudogene. CDR3 length: 16 residues. The CDR3 loop reads CASSEEWRLNTGELFF. CDR3 DNA: TGTGCCAGCAGCGAAGAGTGGAGACTTAACACCGGGGAGCTGTTTTTT.

The genes are TRBV7-6 and TRBJ1-3, with TRBD1 matching 9 bases. The CDR3 contains 18 residues. V shed 1 base and J 2 bases; nucleotides not matched to a gene: 9. Germline assignment: CDR1 SGHVS and CDR2 FNYEAQ. The CDR3 region is CASSLGTGVRSPGNTIYF. CDR3 bases: TGTGCCAGCAGCTTAGGGACAGGGGTCCGGTCCCCTGGAAACACCATATATTTT.

The V and J genes are TRBV7-2 and TRBJ2-7, with D perhaps TRBD2 (7 bases). The ends were cut back, 5 bases at V and 4 bases at J, with 18 bases in the middle. Germline V lookup: CDR1 SGHTA, CDR2 FQGNSA. The CDR3 length is 15 residues. This CDR3 is CASSPQGRAVYEQYF. The CDR3 DNA follows: TGTGCCAGCAGCCCGCAGGGGAGGGCCGTTTACGAGCAGTACTTC.

There are a few counts of this clone. The J gene is TRBJ1-6, the V gene TRBV3-1 (or the pseudogene TRBV3-2); unclear D gene. V gave up 4 bases and J gave up 7 bases, with 17 bases separating them. Germline V lookup: CDR1 LGHDT, CDR2 YNNKEL (reference sequence). This CDR3 spans 16 amino acids. In nucleotides, the CDR3 is TGTGCCAGCAGCCCAGGTTGGAAAGGTCCCAATTCACCCCTCCACTTT. The encoded protein is CASSPGWKGPNSPLHF.

The chain employs TRBV6-5 and TRBJ1-1, with D perhaps matching TRBD1 (6 bases). Per germline, CDR1 MNHEY and CDR2 SVGAGI. V lost 9 bases and J lost 1, with 15 bases in between. CDR3 size: 14 residues. The CDR3 loop is CASILQGGNTEAFF. CDR3 DNA sequence: TGTGCCAGTATCTTACAGGGTGGGAACACTGAAGCTTTCTTT.

The gene calls are TRBV7-6 and TRBJ2-2; 8 nucleotides align to TRBD2. Unmatched junction bases numbered 5, after V lost 5 bases and J lost 6 bases. The CDR3 contains 14 residues. CDR1 and CDR2 (germline): SGHVS, FNYEAQ. The CDR3 coding sequence is TGTGCCAGCAGCCCCCGGGGGGGAGCCGGGGAGCTGTTTTTT. Residues: CASSPRGGAGELFF.

The CDR3 DNA reads TGTGCCAGCAGCGGTCACAGGGCCAGGGGTGGGCAGTATTTT. Translated, it gives CASSGHRARGGQYF. The chain couples TRBV9 to TRBJ2-3; D is possibly TRBD1 (6 bases). The V and J ends lost 3 bases and 11 bases respectively, with 19 bases between them. The CDR3 totals 14 residues. Germline lookup yields CDR1 SGDLS and CDR2 YYNGEE. Variable domain in full (rest from reference TRBV9 and TRBJ2-3): DSGVTQTPKHLITATGQRVTLRCSPRSGDLSVYWYQQSLDQGLQFLIQYYNGEERAKGNILERFSAQQFPDLHSELNLSSLELGDSALYFCASSGHRARGGQYFGPGTRLTVL.

A remark on this clone: The sample carries other DNA sequences with the same CDR3. The rearrangement joins TRBV11-1 to TRBJ1-1; the D gene is possibly TRBD1 (5 bases). The CDR3 covers 14 residues. Germline V gene lookup returns CDR1 SGHAT and CDR2 FQDESV (reference sequence). Trimming took 1 base from V and 4 from J, leaving 10 bases between them. The DNA of the CDR3 is TGTGCCAGCAGCTTAGGACGGGGGAGCACTGAAGCTTTCTTT. Amino acid sequence: CASSLGRGSTEAFF.

The chain uses TRBV18 and TRBJ2-7; D is perhaps TRBD1 (6 bases). The germline CDR1 and CDR2 sequences are KGHSH and LQKENI. CDR3 length: 13 amino acids. Trimming stripped 8 bases from V and 2 bases from J, with 13 bases between. The chain's CDR3 is CASQADSTYEQYF. Written as DNA, the CDR3 is TGTGCCAGCCAGGCGGACAGTACCTACGAGCAGTACTTC.

The chain is built from TRBV19 and TRBJ2-3; D perhaps matches TRBD2 (6 bases). This CDR3 contains 16 residues. Trimming took off 5 bases at V and 1 base at J, with 16 bases between the two ends. The germline gives CDR1 LNHDA, CDR2 SQIVND (reference sequence). For the CDR3, the DNA is TGTGCCAGTAGTCCCCGGGAGTTCGGGGGCACAGATACGCAGTATTTT. This encodes CASSPREFGGTDTQYF.

The chain recombines TRBV5-1 with TRBJ2-1, with 7 bases matching TRBD2. The CDR3 has 15 amino acids. V gave up 4 bases and J gave up 2 bases; unmatched junction bases: 6. CDR1 and CDR2 (germline): SGHRS, YFSETQ. The CDR3 region is CASSGTAGPYNEQFF. CDR3 nucleotide sequence: TGCGCCAGCAGCGGTACAGCGGGACCCTACAATGAGCAGTTCTTC.

With regard to this clone: The same CDR3 arises from other DNA sequences in this sample as well. V gene TRBV19 combines with J gene TRBJ1-5, with D possibly being TRBD1 (6 bases). V lost 1 base and J 2 bases, leaving 6 bases between the germline ends. This CDR3 has 14 residues. CDR1 and CDR2 from the germline V gene are LNHDA and SQIVND (reference sequence). The CDR3, as DNA: TGTGCCAGTAGTATAGCAGGGGGCAATCAGCCCCAGCATTTT. This sequence encodes CASSIAGGNQPQHF.

This clone has more than one count but fewer than ten. The CDR3 reads CASSFNRATEAFF. Here the CDR3 DNA reads TGTGCCAGCAGTTTTAACAGGGCCACTGAAGCTTTCTTT. This chain connects TRBV6-5 to TRBJ1-1; D is possibly TRBD1 (6 bases). V lost 4 bases to trimming and J lost 4 bases, with 10 bases between them. CDR1 and CDR2 from the germline V gene are MNHEY and SVGAGI. The CDR3 totals 13 residues.

The CDR3 reads CASSSQTGTGGGGAFF. CDR3 nucleotide sequence: TGCGCCAGCAGCTCCCAAACCGGGACAGGGGGCGGAGGAGCTTTCTTT. The V and J genes are TRBV4-1 and TRBJ1-1, with 12 bases that match TRBD1. Losses at the gene ends were 5 bases for V and 10 bases for J; bases not matched to a gene: 14. The CDR3 spans 16 residues. CDR1 and CDR2 (germline): MGHRA, YSYEKL.

The CDR3 DNA sequence: TGTGCCTGGAATAAGGGAGCTAACTATGGCTACACCTTC. Its protein product is CAWNKGANYGYTF. V and J are TRBV30 and TRBJ1-2, with no clear D. Germline loops: CDR1 GTSNPN, CDR2 SVGIG (reference sequence). CDR3 length equals 13 residues. Trimming took off 4 bases at V and 0 bases at J, with 9 bases between the two ends.

This rearrangement joins TRBV25-1 to TRBJ1-6; D is ambiguous. The germline V gene has CDR1 MGHDK and CDR2 SYGVNS. V lost 5 bases and J lost 7, with 9 bases in between. The CDR3 has 13 residues. The CDR3 reads CASSIRVNSPLHF. The DNA of the CDR3 is TGTGCCAGCAGTATCCGGGTAAATTCACCCCTCCACTTT.

The gene calls are TRBV18 and TRBJ2-7; 8 nucleotides agree with TRBD1. Looked up from germline, CDR1 is KGHSH and CDR2 is LQKENI. This CDR3 contains 14 residues. The J segment lost 2 bases and the V segment lost 2 bases, leaving 2 bases of the junction unmatched. In DNA form, the CDR3 reads TGTGCCAGCTCACCAGGGACAGGTCCCTACGAGCAGTACTTC. Translated: CASSPGTGPYEQYF.

J is TRBJ2-7 and V is TRBV7-6, with 10 bases matching TRBD1. The V and J ends lost 5 bases and 1 base, in that order; junction bases with no gene match: 5. CDR1 and CDR2 (germline): SGHVS, FNYEAQ. There are 15 residues in the CDR3. CDR3 sequence reads: CASSLRQGASYEQYF. The CDR3 coding sequence is TGTGCCAGCAGCCTCAGACAGGGGGCTTCCTACGAGCAGTACTTC.